The 9 T cell receptor beta chains below come from one sample, sequenced in a study of Ad26.COV2.S vaccination and SARS-CoV-2 variants. Using immunoSEQ multiplex PCR, the repertoire was profiled, and TCRdb retains in-frame clones only, with some absent. The sample lists a few hundred thousand clones; 83% were seen once. Treatment specified: roughly 19 received Ad26.COV2.S at low or high dose, single or two shots; several received placebo; per-sample allocation not given. All samples were drawn on day 63, counting from the first vaccine or placebo injection. The specimen was peripheral blood, collected in a trial of Ad26.COV2.S vaccine versus placebo. These receptors were collected from a person between 18 and 59 years old who received the Ad26.COV2.S COVID-19 vaccine or a placebo.

The genes are TRBV24-1 and TRBJ2-1, with 10 bases aligning to TRBD2. Trimming cost V 0 bases and J 5 bases; bases outside gene matches: 12. This CDR3 contains 19 residues. Germline CDR1 KGHDR, CDR2 SFDVKD. CDR3 nucleotides: TGTGCCACCAGTGATTTGCCACCTATCGGGACTAGCGAGAACAATGAGCAGTTCTTC. It encodes CATSDLPPIGTSENNEQFF.

The chain couples TRBV5-1 to TRBJ2-5; 9 bases are a match to TRBD2. CDR1 is SGHRS and CDR2 is YFSETQ in the germline V gene. This CDR3 has 15 residues. J lost 1 base, V lost 0 bases, and 1 base had no gene match. The CDR3 here is CASSLELAGQETQYF. In DNA form, the CDR3 reads TGCGCCAGCAGCTTGGAACTAGCGGGCCAAGAGACCCAGTACTTC. The full variable domain, with the rest looked up from reference TRBV5-1 and TRBJ2-5, is KAGVTQTPRYLIKTRGQQVTLSCSPISGHRSVSWYQQTPGQGLQFLFEYFSETQRNKGNFPGRFSGRQFSNSRSEMNVSTLELGDSALYLCASSLELAGQETQYFGPGTRLLVL.

This sequence joins TRBV9 and TRBJ1-6; TRBD1 is a possible D gene (6 bases). CDR1 is SGDLS, CDR2 YYNGEE, per germline. The ends were cut back, 0 bases at V and 13 bases at J, with 14 bases in the middle. This CDR3 contains 14 residues. Here the CDR3 reads CASSVGNRVAPLHF. As DNA, the CDR3 is TGTGCCAGCAGCGTAGGAAACAGGGTGGCGCCCCTCCACTTT.

The chain has TRBV4-1 and TRBJ2-1, with D unresolved. V was shortened by 1 base and J by 6 bases, with 13 bases between the two germline ends. The CDR3 extends over 15 amino acids. CDR1 is MGHRA and CDR2 is YSYEKL in the germline V gene. The CDR3 sequence: CASSQGHGSGNEQFF. The CDR3 DNA follows: TGCGCCAGCAGCCAAGGGCATGGGTCAGGCAATGAGCAGTTCTTC.

The rearrangement joins TRBV5-1 to TRBJ2-2; D might be TRBD1 (6 bases). The CDR3 has 15 amino acids. The V gene lost 2 bases and the J gene lost 5 bases, with 13 bases spanning the gap. CDR1 is SGHRS, CDR2 YFSETQ, per germline. The CDR3 DNA reads TGCGCCAGCAGCTTCCGGGCGAGGGGGACCGGGGAGCTGTTTTTT. Translating it yields CASSFRARGTGELFF.

V and J are TRBV7-6 and TRBJ2-7; 9 positions match TRBD1. After removal of 2 bases from V and 1 base from J, the junction contained 6 bases not matched to a gene. CDR1 is SGHVS, CDR2 FNYEAQ, per germline. The CDR3 covers 16 residues. The DNA for the CDR3 is TGTGCCAGCAGCTTATGGTCAGGGACAGGGTCCTACGAGCAGTACTTC. This encodes CASSLWSGTGSYEQYF.

The chain combines TRBV20-1 with TRBJ2-3; possible D gene TRBD2, 5 bases. V was cut by 3 bases and J by 1 base, with 8 bases left in between. Germline CDR1 reads DFQATT; CDR2 reads SNEGSKA (reference sequence). The CDR3 has 13 amino acids. The CDR3 region has the DNA TGCAGTGCTAGTGTGGGAGGCACAGATACGCAGTATTTT. This sequence encodes CSASVGGTDTQYF.

The rearrangement joins TRBV30 to TRBJ2-7; 7 nucleotides match TRBD2. The CDR3 is made up of 14 amino acids. Germline V gene sequence: CDR1 GTSNPN, CDR2 SVGIG (reference sequence). V lost 4 bases to trimming and J lost 5 bases; unmatched junction nucleotides: 11. In DNA, the CDR3 is TGTGCCTGGATGAAAGCGGGATGGCGGCACGAGCAGTACTTC. It is translated as CAWMKAGWRHEQYF.

The rearrangement uses TRBV6-5 and TRBJ1-1; D is undetermined. The V gene lost 7 bases and the J gene lost 0 bases, with 6 bases spanning the gap. The germline V gene encodes CDR1 MNHEY and CDR2 SVGAGI. The CDR3 spans 12 residues. DNA of the CDR3: TGTGCCAGCAAATACCTGAACACTGAAGCTTTCTTT. It yields the protein CASKYLNTEAFF.